A selection of T cell receptor beta chains follows, all from one sample in a study of early T cells in non-severe SARS-CoV-2 infection. A single record per CDR3 protein comes from TCRdb applying MiXCR to the 5' RACE reads. The data show some 91,000 distinct CDR3 sequences, with 15% seen just once and around 5.4% held by the top ten. The sequencing input was whole blood. The receptors derive from an adult who was a healthcare worker with PCR-confirmed SARS-CoV-2 infection or an uninfected control (not recorded which). Each CDR3 is given with its conserved first and last residue. The listing skips clone size in some rows; elsewhere it reads once, few, many or a size class.

J gene: TRBJ2-7; CDR3 length: 15; V gene: TRBV27; clone size: many; CDR3 protein: CASSPTSRGYYEQYF
J gene: TRBJ2-1; CDR3 length: 13; V gene: TRBV5-1; clone size: few; CDR3 protein: CASKREIANEQFF
J gene: TRBJ2-2; CDR3 length: 13; V gene: TRBV2; clone size: NA; CDR3 protein: CASSGREAGELFF
J gene: TRBJ2-3; CDR3 length: 13; V gene: TRBV3-1; clone size: few; CDR3 protein: CASSRDPTDTQYF
J gene: TRBJ2-3; CDR3 length: 14; V gene: TRBV20-1; clone size: few; CDR3 protein: CSARVAGATDTQYF
J gene: TRBJ2-7; CDR3 length: 14; V gene: TRBV6-5; clone size: few; CDR3 protein: CASRFSGGLYEQYF
J gene: TRBJ1-1; CDR3 length: 15; V gene: TRBV5-1; clone size: few; CDR3 protein: CASSSHTGRNTEAFF
J gene: TRBJ2-7; CDR3 length: 12; V gene: TRBV6-2/TRBV6-3; clone size: many; CDR3 protein: CASSQTGGHLNF
J gene: TRBJ2-5; CDR3 length: 13; V gene: TRBV28; clone size: NA; CDR3 protein: CASSSTGMETQYF
J gene: TRBJ1-5; CDR3 length: 12; V gene: TRBV20-1; clone size: many; CDR3 protein: CSARAGNQPQHF
J gene: TRBJ2-7; CDR3 length: 13; V gene: TRBV29-1; clone size: NA; CDR3 protein: CSVVPGPYYEQYF
J gene: TRBJ2-7; CDR3 length: 13; V gene: TRBV28; clone size: NA; CDR3 protein: CATFIAGEGEQYF
J gene: TRBJ2-3; CDR3 length: 14; V gene: TRBV14; clone size: NA; CDR3 protein: CASSLLSVPDTQYF
J gene: TRBJ2-7; CDR3 length: 14; V gene: TRBV5-1; clone size: few; CDR3 protein: CASSLASPPYEQYF
J gene: TRBJ2-7; CDR3 length: 16; V gene: TRBV28; clone size: many; CDR3 protein: CASSLPGTSKSYEQYF
J gene: TRBJ1-2; CDR3 length: 12; V gene: TRBV10-3; clone size: NA; CDR3 protein: CASGAENYGYTF
J gene: TRBJ2-1; CDR3 length: 15; V gene: TRBV11-2; clone size: few; CDR3 protein: CASSQRVYSYNEQFF
J gene: TRBJ2-1; CDR3 length: 12; V gene: TRBV6-2/TRBV6-3; clone size: NA; CDR3 protein: CASGARDGAQFF
J gene: TRBJ2-5; CDR3 length: 12; V gene: TRBV20-1; clone size: NA; CDR3 protein: CSADDGEETQYF
J gene: TRBJ1-1; CDR3 length: 11; V gene: TRBV2; clone size: once; CDR3 protein: CASSDSPEAFF
J gene: TRBJ2-1; CDR3 length: 14; V gene: TRBV7-2; clone size: few; CDR3 protein: CASARGIHYNEQFF
J gene: TRBJ2-7; CDR3 length: 14; V gene: TRBV20-1; clone size: many; CDR3 protein: CSARDRRGPYEQYF
J gene: TRBJ2-1; CDR3 length: 15; V gene: TRBV18; clone size: NA; CDR3 protein: CASSPRIGTGNEQFF
J gene: TRBJ2-1; CDR3 length: 12; V gene: TRBV3-1; clone size: NA; CDR3 protein: CASSQTQGVPFF
J gene: TRBJ1-3; CDR3 length: 15; V gene: TRBV5-1; clone size: many; CDR3 protein: CASSVTGSSGNTIYF
J gene: TRBJ2-1; CDR3 length: 16; V gene: TRBV10-3; clone size: few; CDR3 protein: CAISGPMQSSYNEQFF
J gene: TRBJ2-6; CDR3 length: 16; V gene: TRBV14; clone size: few; CDR3 protein: CASSQFGLSGANVLTF
J gene: TRBJ2-1; CDR3 length: 15; V gene: TRBV5-4; clone size: once; CDR3 protein: CASSSERDTYNEQFF
J gene: TRBJ2-7; CDR3 length: 13; V gene: TRBV20-1; clone size: NA; CDR3 protein: CSARSETYYEQYF
J gene: TRBJ2-6; CDR3 length: 16; V gene: TRBV29-1; clone size: few; CDR3 protein: CSARTGSLSGANVLTF
J gene: TRBJ2-1; CDR3 length: 16; V gene: TRBV15; clone size: NA; CDR3 protein: CATSRNPLLVPDEQFF
J gene: TRBJ2-1; CDR3 length: 13; V gene: TRBV6-5; clone size: NA; CDR3 protein: CASSSSGLNEQFF
J gene: TRBJ1-1; CDR3 length: 15; V gene: TRBV6-5; clone size: NA; CDR3 protein: CASSSGLTVNTEAFF